One sample yielded the 9 T cell receptor beta chains listed below, sequenced in a study of monozygotic twins with inflammatory bowel disease. From its re-call of the 5' RACE reads, TCRdb lists each CDR3 protein once, without DNA. The listing contains approximately 140,000 distinct CDR3 sequences. The material sequenced was blood. These receptors all come from a human donor with ulcerative colitis or Crohn's disease, or a healthy co-twin of an affected twin (not recorded which).

The chain couples TRBV12-3 or TRBV12-4 to TRBJ1-4. The CDR3 is made up of 14 amino acids. The chain's CDR3 is CASSLGRSNEKLFF.

The chain has TRBV7-9 and TRBJ1-2; TCRdb selects TRBD1, and the lack of DNA leaves this call unchecked. There are 16 residues in the CDR3. From germline, CDR1 is SEHNR and CDR2 FQNEAQ (reference sequence). Here the CDR3 reads CASSFGGGPANYGYTF.

V usage is TRBV5-1 and J usage is TRBJ1-1; TCRdb gives TRBD1 as the D gene, but with no DNA this cannot be confirmed. CDR1 and CDR2 from the germline V gene are SGHRS and YFSETQ. The CDR3 covers 15 residues. The CDR3 here is CASSFARGGRTEAFF.

This sequence joins TRBV7-2 and TRBJ1-2. The CDR3 length is 14 residues. Germline values: CDR1 SGHTA, CDR2 FQGNSA. CDR3 amino acids: CASSFNGRNYGYTF.

The chain uses TRBV20-1 and TRBJ2-7. The CDR3 runs to 11 residues. CDR1 is DFQATT and CDR2 is SNEGSKA in the germline V gene (reference sequence). The CDR3 sequence: CSGVDGYEQYF.

This chain connects TRBV7-2 to TRBJ2-2; TCRdb selects TRBD2, and the lack of DNA leaves this call unchecked. The CDR3 totals 16 residues. Germline V gives CDR1 SGHTA, CDR2 FQGNSA. The CDR3: CASSNPGLAGSGELFF.

The chain recombines TRBV5-1 with TRBJ2-5; TCRdb gives TRBD1 as the D gene, but with no DNA this cannot be confirmed. Per the germline V gene, CDR1 is SGHRS and CDR2 is YFSETQ. This CDR3 has 16 amino acids. CDR3 sequence reads: CASSLGVDRNGETQYF.

The chain employs TRBV5-1 and TRBJ2-1. The germline V gene encodes CDR1 SGHRS and CDR2 YFSETQ. The CDR3 runs to 14 residues. The CDR3 spells CASSLGGHYNEQFF.

The chain carries TRBV5-1 and TRBJ2-2. The germline V gene has CDR1 SGHRS and CDR2 YFSETQ. The CDR3 has 14 residues. CDR3: CASSLAIGVGELFF. Full variable domain (rest looked up from reference TRBV5-1 and TRBJ2-2): KAGVTQTPRYLIKTRGQQVTLSCSPISGHRSVSWYQQTPGQGLQFLFEYFSETQRNKGNFPGRFSGRQFSNSRSEMNVSTLELGDSALYLCASSLAIGVGELFFGEGSRLTVL.